The T cell receptor (beta chain) under discussion was sequenced for a study of blood T cell repertoires in COVID-19. Study-level information: There were acute and convalescent COVID-19 samples, and they came from the United States, Italy and Spain. The cDNA or gDNA used as material had been derived from T cells, B-cell-depleted T cells, or PBMCs.

A few counts support this clone. As originally analysed: Cell counts per sample came from amplifying reference gene primers. Generated by immunoSEQ multiplex PCR, the TCRdb table keeps only in-frame clones and is missing some. The D gene and trimming were derived from the DNA, and the V and J assignments and clone size from that table. The repertoire includes roughly 98,000 clones, roughly 82% of them detected once, and 11% sits in the top ten. V lost 5 bases, J lost 2 bases, and 10 bases lay in between. The germline V gene has CDR1 LGHDT and CDR2 YNNKEL (reference sequence). The CDR3 length is 13 residues.

Sequencing input: peripheral blood. The rearrangement joins TRBV3-1 (or the pseudogene TRBV3-2) to TRBJ2-7; D gene unclear. The TCR sequence derives from a man between 65 and 85 years old with active or convalescent COVID-19. The CDR3 region has the DNA TGTGCCAGCAGCTCACAAGTAACCTACGAGCAGTACTTC. This translates into CASSSQVTYEQYF.